The 11 T cell receptor beta chains presented below share a single source sample, sequenced in a study of blood T cells in healthy people across ages. A J-beta primer mix and a sample-barcoded 5' primer were used in a second PCR of about 7 to 12 cycles. Each CDR3 protein is one row after TCRdb ran MiXCR on the 5' RACE reads. The sample includes roughly 720,000 distinct CDR3 sequences, about 53% of them seen just once. Sequencing used blood. The receptors derive from an elderly man in good health.

The genes are TRBV6-1 and TRBJ2-1; 7 bases map to TRBD2. CDR3 length: 16 amino acids. The germline V gene has CDR1 MNHNS and CDR2 SASEGT. The V gene end was trimmed by 2 bases and the J gene end by 6 bases; junction bases not matched to a gene: 10. CDR3 region: CASSESLAGVFNEQFF. The CDR3 coding sequence is TGTGCCAGCAGTGAATCGCTGGCGGGAGTCTTCAATGAGCAGTTCTTC.

The J gene is TRBJ2-7, the V gene TRBV20-1; perhaps TRBD2 as D (6 bases). From germline, CDR1 is DFQATT and CDR2 SNEGSKA (reference sequence). V dropped 4 bases and J dropped 7 bases, with 14 bases sitting between them. The CDR3 totals 12 residues. The CDR3 region is CSATLGGNEQYF. In DNA form, the CDR3 reads TGCAGTGCTACCCTCGGGGGAAATGAGCAGTACTTC.

The CDR3 sequence: CASSEPHAGEQPQHF. CDR3 nucleotide sequence: TGTGCCAGCAGTGAACCACACGCCGGGGAGCAGCCCCAGCATTTT. The chain recombines TRBV25-1 with TRBJ1-5; no reliable D call. The V gene lost 2 bases and the J gene lost 7 bases, with 15 bases spanning the gap. There are 15 residues in the CDR3. The germline V gene encodes CDR1 MGHDK and CDR2 SYGVNS.

The sample holds a few counts of this clonotype. The V gene is TRBV20-1, the J gene TRBJ2-5, with D maybe TRBD2 (5 bases). V lost 1 base to trimming and J lost 1 base, with 7 bases between them. This CDR3 spans 13 amino acids. Germline V gene lookup returns CDR1 DFQATT and CDR2 SNEGSKA (reference sequence). The CDR3: CSARASGQETQYF. CDR3 sequence (DNA): TGCAGTGCTAGAGCCAGCGGCCAAGAGACCCAGTACTTC.

This clonotype was seen only a few times. This chain links TRBV29-1 with TRBJ2-7; TRBD1 is a possible D gene (7 bases). Trimming cost V 4 bases and J 6 bases, with 13 bases left between them. This CDR3 spans 12 amino acids. Germline values: CDR1 SQVTM, CDR2 ANQGSEA. The CDR3 region is CSVVEGASEQYF. The CDR3 DNA reads as TGCAGCGTTGTGGAGGGGGCGAGCGAGCAGTACTTC.

The chain employs TRBV7-9 and TRBJ1-1; D might be TRBD1 (5 bases). Trimming shortened V by 1 base and J by 4 bases, and 13 bases separated the two germline ends. CDR1 SEHNR and CDR2 FQNEAQ come from the germline V gene (reference sequence). The CDR3 length is 15 residues. The CDR3 spells CASSLEFGGVTEAFF. CDR3 nucleotide sequence: TGTGCCAGCAGCTTAGAGTTCGGGGGAGTCACTGAAGCTTTCTTT.

The V call is TRBV20-1, the J call TRBJ1-2; tentatively, D is TRBD1 (5 bases). Trimming took 4 bases from V and 4 from J, leaving 16 bases between them. Germline lookup yields CDR1 DFQATT and CDR2 SNEGSKA (reference sequence). The CDR3 contains 14 residues. The CDR3 sequence is CSAKVTDRLYGYTF. Written as DNA, the CDR3 is TGCAGTGCTAAAGTGACAGACCGGCTCTATGGCTACACCTTC.

The rearrangement uses TRBV20-1 and TRBJ2-1; 9 positions agree with TRBD1. Trimming at V came to 0 bases and at J to 4 bases, leaving 13 bases not matched to a gene. Germline CDR1 reads DFQATT; CDR2 reads SNEGSKA (reference sequence). CDR3 length: 18 amino acids. CDR3 bases: TGCAGTGCTAGAGATCGCTTTCCACAGGGGGCACGGTACAATGAGCAGTTCTTC. Encoded protein: CSARDRFPQGARYNEQFF.

This clonotype was counted a few times. The chain has TRBV2 and TRBJ2-3, with 10 positions matching TRBD2. V lost 10 bases, J lost 10 bases, and 5 bases stayed unmatched. CDR1 is SNHLY and CDR2 is FYNNEI in the germline V gene. The CDR3 loop spans 11 amino acids. CDR3 sequence (DNA): TGTGCCACCTCAGGACTAGCGGCGCAGTATTTT. As protein: CATSGLAAQYF.

This clonotype was seen more than once but under ten times. This rearrangement joins TRBV6-1 to TRBJ2-7; D not certain. CDR1 MNHNS and CDR2 SASEGT come from the germline V gene. The CDR3 is 13 residues long. Trimming removed 3 bases at V and 2 bases at J, with 8 bases between. CDR3 DNA sequence: TGTGCCAGCAGTGAGATCGAAACCTACGAGCAGTACTTC. Protein product: CASSEIETYEQYF.

As concerns this clonotype: Germline and junction disagree at one end, which may indicate a read error. V is TRBV13 and J is TRBJ1-1; 8 bases are a match to TRBD1. Germline-derived CDR1 and CDR2 are PRHDT and FYEKMQ (reference sequence). The CDR3 consists of 16 residues. Written as DNA, the CDR3 is TGTGCCAACAGCTCGTCAATCGGGACAGGAGGCACTGAAGCTTTCTTT. Translated: CANSSSIGTGGTEAFF. Full variable domain (remainder filled in from reference TRBV13 and TRBJ1-1): AAGVIQSPRHLIKEKRETATLKCYPIPRHDTVYWYQQGPGQDPQFLISFYEKMQSDKGSIPDRFSAQQFSDYHSELNMSSLELGDSALYFCANSSSIGTGGTEAFFGQGTRLTVV.